Included here is one T cell receptor beta chain sequence, with context. Its antigen is not identified. The record originates from a study of graft-versus-host responses after intestinal transplantation. On the study more broadly: Transplants were multivisceral, liver-intestinal, or isolated intestinal.

Study outcomes and limitations: Allograft clonal ratios (graft-versus-host to host-versus-graft) were high in patients who had graft-donor T cell macrochimerism.

Some clones are missing from TCRdb's copy, which holds only in-frame ones; the method was immunoSEQ multiplex PCR. The sample yields about 70,000 clones, around 90% seen once. Germline lookup yields CDR1 LNHDA and CDR2 SQIVND (reference sequence). With 4 bases removed from V and 10 bases from J, the gap between germline ends came to 11 bases. This CDR3 contains 12 residues. Sequenced here: unstimulated CD8+ T cells sorted from spleen or lymph node cells, sampled before transplant. The TCR originated in a human donor who was the organ donor for an intestinal transplant. The chain recombines TRBV19 with TRBJ1-5; the D is unclear. The CDR3 here is CASSTGPHPQHF. DNA of the CDR3: TGTGCCAGTAGTACAGGTCCCCATCCCCAGCATTTT.